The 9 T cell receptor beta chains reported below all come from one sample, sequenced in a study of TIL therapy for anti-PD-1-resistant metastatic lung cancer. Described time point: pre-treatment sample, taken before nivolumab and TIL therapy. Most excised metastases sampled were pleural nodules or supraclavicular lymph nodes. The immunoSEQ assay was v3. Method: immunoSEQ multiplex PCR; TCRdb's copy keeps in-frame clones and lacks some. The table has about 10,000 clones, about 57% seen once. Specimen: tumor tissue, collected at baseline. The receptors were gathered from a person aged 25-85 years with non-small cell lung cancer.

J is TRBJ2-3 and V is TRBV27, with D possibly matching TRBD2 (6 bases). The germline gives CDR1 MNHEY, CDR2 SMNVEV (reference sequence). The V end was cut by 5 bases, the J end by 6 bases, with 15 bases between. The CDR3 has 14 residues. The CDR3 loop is CASSLTGVRDTQYF. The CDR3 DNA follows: TGTGCCAGCAGTCTGACGGGAGTGAGGGATACGCAGTATTTT.

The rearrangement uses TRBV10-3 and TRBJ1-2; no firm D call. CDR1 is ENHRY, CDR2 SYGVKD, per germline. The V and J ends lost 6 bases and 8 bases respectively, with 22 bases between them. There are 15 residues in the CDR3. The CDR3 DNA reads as TGTGCCATCAGAGATAACAGTGTGGCTGTTGAAGGCTACACCTTC. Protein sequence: CAIRDNSVAVEGYTF.

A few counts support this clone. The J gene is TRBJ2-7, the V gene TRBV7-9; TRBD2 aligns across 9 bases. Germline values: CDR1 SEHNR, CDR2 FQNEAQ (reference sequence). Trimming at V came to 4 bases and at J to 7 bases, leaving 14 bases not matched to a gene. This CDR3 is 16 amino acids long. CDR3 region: CASSSRRLADHSEQYF. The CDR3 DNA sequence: TGTGCCAGCAGCTCCCGACGACTAGCGGACCACTCGGAGCAGTACTTC.

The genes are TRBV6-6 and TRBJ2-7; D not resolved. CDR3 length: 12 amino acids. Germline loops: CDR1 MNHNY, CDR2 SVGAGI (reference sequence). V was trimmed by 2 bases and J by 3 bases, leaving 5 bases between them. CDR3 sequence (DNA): TGTGCCAGCAGTTACGCTGGCTACGAGCAGTACTTC. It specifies CASSYAGYEQYF.

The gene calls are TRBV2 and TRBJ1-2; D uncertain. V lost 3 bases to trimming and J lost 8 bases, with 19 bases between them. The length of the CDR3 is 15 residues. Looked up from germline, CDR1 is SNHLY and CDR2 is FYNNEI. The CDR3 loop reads CASSDGARGPGGYTF. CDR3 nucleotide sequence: TGTGCCAGCAGTGACGGTGCAAGAGGGCCTGGGGGCTACACCTTC.

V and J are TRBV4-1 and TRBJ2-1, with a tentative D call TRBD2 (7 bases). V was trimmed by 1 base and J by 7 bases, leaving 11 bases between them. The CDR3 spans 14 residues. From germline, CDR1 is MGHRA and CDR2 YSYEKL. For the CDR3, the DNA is TGCGCCAGCAGCCAAGGGGGGGGGCAGAATGAGCAGTTCTTC. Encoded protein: CASSQGGGQNEQFF.

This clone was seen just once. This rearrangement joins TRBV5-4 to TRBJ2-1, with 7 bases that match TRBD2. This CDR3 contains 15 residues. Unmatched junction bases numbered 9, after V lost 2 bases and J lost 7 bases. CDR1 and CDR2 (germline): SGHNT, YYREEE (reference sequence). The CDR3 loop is CASSFTSGVWNEQFF. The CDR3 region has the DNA TGTGCCAGCAGCTTTACGAGCGGGGTGTGGAATGAGCAGTTCTTC.

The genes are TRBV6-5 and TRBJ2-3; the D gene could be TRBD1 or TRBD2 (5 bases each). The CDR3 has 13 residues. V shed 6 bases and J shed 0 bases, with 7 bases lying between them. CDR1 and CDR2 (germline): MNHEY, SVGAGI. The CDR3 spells CASSRDSTDTQYF. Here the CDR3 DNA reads TGTGCCAGCAGCAGGGACAGCACAGATACGCAGTATTTT.

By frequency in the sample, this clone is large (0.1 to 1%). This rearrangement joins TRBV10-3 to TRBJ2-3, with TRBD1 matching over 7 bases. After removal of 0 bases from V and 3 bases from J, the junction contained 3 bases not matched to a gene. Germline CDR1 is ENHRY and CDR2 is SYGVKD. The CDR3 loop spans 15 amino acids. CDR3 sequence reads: CAISESGRGTDTQYF. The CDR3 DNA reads TGTGCCATCAGTGAGTCGGGCAGGGGGACAGATACGCAGTATTTT.